This T cell receptor beta chain was recorded in a study of liver allograft versus peripheral blood T cells. As for the study in general: Recipients' peripheral blood T cell receptor repertoires were compared with those in transplanted livers. Study results and limitations: Peripheral blood T cell receptor repertoires reportedly differed from those found within liver allografts.

This clonotype was picked up many times. The antigen is unknown. The V and J ends lost 2 bases and 9 bases, in that order; junction bases with no gene match: 5. The CDR3 length is 14 residues. Germline assignment: CDR1 SGHTA and CDR2 FQGTGA. TCRdb re-called the reads with MiXCR, one entry per CDR3 protein. This table holds around 5,300 distinct CDR3 sequences, over 15% found once. The chain joins TRBV7-3 to TRBJ2-1, with 9 nucleotides matching TRBD2. The receptor's source is a human patient who had a liver transplant. The graft donor may have given rise to some T cells. Here the CDR3 reads CASSLSSGNSEQFF. DNA for the CDR3: TGTGCCAGCAGCTTATCTAGCGGGAACAGTGAGCAGTTCTTC.